Described below is a single TCR beta chain sequence and its context. Hyperthyroidism was newly diagnosed in patients aged 18 to 65 (duration under 2 months). From approximately 9.3 ml of fresh peripheral blood, PBMCs were isolated. The sample belongs to a study of T cells in Graves' hyperthyroidism and ophthalmopathy. Germline V gene data show CDR1 as MNHEY and CDR2 as SVGAGI. The CDR3 consists of 13 residues. Trimming took off 4 bases at V and 7 bases at J, with 13 bases between the two ends. Authors of the study amplified TCR beta CDR3 regions from RNA transcripts. First-round RT-PCR of the TCR CDR3 relied on the HTBI primer set. One entry per CDR3 protein results from TCRdb running MiXCR on the multiplex PCR reads. The sample lists about 700,000 distinct CDR3 sequences, 14% occurring once.

The material sequenced was blood. The chain is built from TRBV6-5 and TRBJ1-2, with D maybe TRBD1 (6 bases). This receptor was identified in a woman in her late teens or twenties with Graves' hyperthyroidism. The CDR3 DNA follows: TGTGCCAGCAGTTTAGACAGGCCCGGTGGCTACACCTTC. Translating gives CASSLDRPGGYTF.